Below are 30 T cell receptor beta chains sequenced from a single sample in a study of T cell responses to AZD1222 COVID-19 vaccine. Clones were read by immunoSEQ multiplex PCR, and TCRdb kept only the in-frame ones, dropping some. This table holds more than 95,000 clones, roughly 88% found once. Sequenced material: peripheral blood, taken on day 0 of AZD1222 vaccination. These receptors all stem from an adult in good health.

A remark on this clone: The junction differs from germline at one of its ends, possibly a read error. The chain has TRBV12-3 or TRBV12-4 and TRBJ2-1, with a tentative D call TRBD2 (6 bases). CDR3 length: 12 amino acids. CDR3 DNA sequence: TGTGCCAGCAGTTTCCCTCCTCCGGGACTTGTCTTC. Translating it yields CASSFPPPGLVF.

The chain links TRBV28 to TRBJ1-2, with TRBD1 matching over 11 bases. The CDR3 runs to 15 residues. Germline V lookup: CDR1 MDHEN, CDR2 SYDVKM. V was clipped by 4 bases and J by 5 bases; unmatched bases: 6. The CDR3 DNA follows: TGTGCCAGCAGTTCTCCCGGGGACAGGGGGTATGGCTACACCTTC. Translating it yields CASSSPGDRGYGYTF.

The chain links TRBV6-5 to TRBJ2-7; a weak D match, TRBD1 (6 bases). The germline V gene encodes CDR1 MNHEY and CDR2 SVGAGI. V lost 2 bases and J 3 bases, leaving 8 bases between the germline ends. The CDR3 length is 13 residues. The CDR3 region is CASSYDRLYEQYF. Here the CDR3 DNA reads TGTGCCAGCAGTTACGACAGGCTCTACGAGCAGTACTTC.

There are a few counts of this clone. The CDR3 nucleotides are TGTGCCAGCGGACTAAATACAGGGGGACAGCCCCAGCATTTT. This sequence encodes CASGLNTGGQPQHF. The V gene is TRBV6-5, the J gene TRBJ1-5; TRBD1 aligns across 8 bases. With 8 bases clipped from V and 7 bases from J, the junction kept 10 bases outside the gene matches. Germline V gives CDR1 MNHEY, CDR2 SVGAGI. The CDR3 runs to 14 residues.

This clone appeared a single time. This chain joins TRBV2 and TRBJ2-7, with D maybe TRBD1 (6 bases). CDR1 and CDR2 (germline): SNHLY, FYNNEI. V dropped 3 bases and J dropped 5 bases, with 14 bases sitting between them. The CDR3 sequence is 14 residues long. The CDR3 reads CASSEGNRANEQYF. For the CDR3, the DNA is TGTGCCAGCAGTGAGGGAAACAGGGCCAACGAGCAGTACTTC.

The rearrangement links TRBV6-5 to TRBJ2-7; TRBD1 aligns across 9 bases. V shed 7 bases and J 3 bases; nucleotides not matched to a gene: 7. The CDR3 is 14 residues long. Germline V gene data show CDR1 as MNHEY and CDR2 as SVGAGI. The CDR3 DNA is TGTGCCAGCAAAAGACAGGGGGAACACTACGAGCAGTACTTC. Its protein product is CASKRQGEHYEQYF.

Written as DNA, the CDR3 is TGTGCCAGCAGCTTACGGCGGGACAGGATGGTCTATGGCTACACCTTC. Translated, it gives CASSLRRDRMVYGYTF. The V and J genes are TRBV9 and TRBJ1-2; 8 nucleotides line up with TRBD1. Per germline, CDR1 SGDLS and CDR2 YYNGEE. The length of the CDR3 is 16 residues. V was pared by 4 bases and J by 4 bases, with 12 bases of the junction left unmatched.

V and J are TRBV7-8 and TRBJ1-6, with D maybe TRBD1 (6 bases). From germline, CDR1 is SGHVS and CDR2 FQNEAQ. The CDR3 is made up of 15 amino acids. Trimming stripped 6 bases from V and 7 bases from J, with 16 bases between. CDR3 sequence: CASRSGTSENSPLHF. The CDR3 DNA follows: TGTGCCAGCAGATCTGGGACAAGCGAGAATTCACCCCTCCACTTT.

The chain is built from TRBV7-6 and TRBJ1-1; D gene unclear. The CDR3 contains 12 residues. V lost 4 bases and J lost 5, with 8 bases in between. Germline-derived CDR1 and CDR2 are SGHVS and FNYEAQ. The CDR3, as DNA: TGTGCCAGCAGCTCCGGTAGGACTGAAGCTTTCTTT. Protein sequence: CASSSGRTEAFF.

The chain carries TRBV6-5 and TRBJ1-4, with D uncertain. This CDR3 is 14 amino acids long. Trimming pared 5 bases from V and 5 bases from J, leaving 12 bases between. Germline V lookup: CDR1 MNHEY, CDR2 SVGAGI. This CDR3 is CASSRTERNEKLFF. CDR3 sequence (DNA): TGTGCCAGCAGTCGGACTGAGAGAAATGAAAAACTGTTTTTT.

The chain links TRBV5-6 to TRBJ2-2; D possibly uses TRBD1 or TRBD2 (5 bases each). This CDR3 is built from 15 residues. Per the germline V gene, CDR1 is SGHDT and CDR2 is YYEEEE. The germline V and J ends were trimmed by 5 bases and 5 bases, with 16 bases remaining between them. This CDR3 reads CASRGGGARTGELFF. As DNA, the CDR3 is TGTGCCAGCAGGGGTGGGGGAGCAAGGACCGGGGAGCTGTTTTTT.

V usage is TRBV2 and J usage is TRBJ2-7; a possible D gene is TRBD1 (5 bases). Germline CDR1 reads SNHLY; CDR2 reads FYNNEI. V lost 6 bases, J lost 0 bases, and 9 bases lay in between. The CDR3 loop spans 13 amino acids. The CDR3 reads CASSSGRSYEQYF. CDR3 nucleotide sequence: TGTGCCAGCAGCTCAGGGCGCTCCTACGAGCAGTACTTC.

J is TRBJ2-2 and V is TRBV6-2 or TRBV6-3; D assignment may be TRBD1 or TRBD2 (5 bases each). The germline CDR1 and CDR2 sequences are MNHEY and SVGEGT. The CDR3 covers 15 residues. The V gene lost 0 bases and the J gene lost 6 bases, with 11 bases spanning the gap. This CDR3 reads CASSYSLVGAGELFF. CDR3 nucleotide sequence: TGTGCCAGCAGTTACTCGCTCGTGGGGGCCGGGGAGCTGTTTTTT.

The chain combines TRBV7-9 with TRBJ1-1, with D perhaps matching TRBD1 (5 bases). CDR3 size: 17 residues. Looked up from germline, CDR1 is SEHNR and CDR2 is FQNEAQ (reference sequence). Trimming left V 5 bases short and J 2 bases short, with 21 bases between. For the CDR3, the DNA is TGTGCCAGCAGCCGTCCGAGCTCAGGGCTCAGAAACACTGAAGCTTTCTTT. It encodes CASSRPSSGLRNTEAFF.

The genes are TRBV6-2 or TRBV6-3 and TRBJ1-2, with 8 bases lining up with TRBD1. This CDR3 region has 16 residues. The trim removed 6 bases at V and 0 bases at J, leaving 9 bases unmatched. In germline, CDR1 is MNHEY, CDR2 SVGEGT. The CDR3 nucleotides are TGTGCCAGCAGCCGACAGACAGGGGCTACTAACTATGGCTACACCTTC. Its protein is CASSRQTGATNYGYTF.

The rearrangement joins TRBV7-2 to TRBJ2-5; D might be TRBD1 or TRBD2, each matching 5 bases. Trimming pared 2 bases from V and 4 bases from J, leaving 20 bases between. There are 17 residues in the CDR3. CDR1 is SGHTA and CDR2 is FQGNSA in the germline V gene. The DNA of the CDR3 is TGTGCCAGCAGCTTAAATATTGGGGGAGTCTTTCCAGAGACCCAGTACTTC. Translated, it gives CASSLNIGGVFPETQYF. The variable domain in full, with the rest retrieved from reference TRBV7-2 and TRBJ2-5, is GAGVSQSPSNKVTEKGKDVELRCDPISGHTALYWYRQSLGQGLEFLIYFQGNSAPDKSGLPSDRFSAERTGGSVSTLTIQRTQQEDSAVYLCASSLNIGGVFPETQYFGPGTRLLVL.

The chain recombines TRBV29-1 with TRBJ1-1; a possible D gene is TRBD1 (6 bases). This CDR3 region has 13 residues. Germline CDR1 reads SQVTM; CDR2 reads ANQGSEA. V shed 7 bases and J shed 0 bases, with 12 bases lying between them. CDR3 region: CSALQGLNTEAFF. In DNA form, the CDR3 reads TGCAGCGCCTTACAGGGTCTGAACACTGAAGCTTTCTTT.

The rearrangement uses TRBV5-1 and TRBJ2-5; TRBD2 aligns across 8 bases. The CDR3 is 16 residues long. The germline V gene has CDR1 SGHRS and CDR2 YFSETQ. V shed 5 bases and J 1 base; nucleotides not matched to a gene: 10. CDR3 bases: TGCGCCAGCAGGGTCAGGAGCGGGGGTTCCCAAGAGACCCAGTACTTC. It specifies CASRVRSGGSQETQYF.

The chain has TRBV7-8 and TRBJ1-1; the match to TRBD1 covers 10 bases. V dropped 5 bases and J dropped 0; count of bases not matched to a gene: 6. In germline, CDR1 is SGHVS, CDR2 FQNEAQ. The CDR3 loop spans 16 amino acids. DNA of the CDR3: TGTGCCAGCAGCCCGGGACAGGGGAGGATGAACACTGAAGCTTTCTTT. It translates to CASSPGQGRMNTEAFF.

V is TRBV5-1 and J is TRBJ2-5; D is perhaps TRBD2 (5 bases). The CDR3 is 13 amino acids. The germline CDR1 and CDR2 sequences are SGHRS and YFSETQ. V lost 0 bases and J 5 bases, leaving 8 bases between the germline ends. CDR3 bases: TGCGCCAGCAGCTTGGCTAGCCGGGAGACCCAGTACTTC. It encodes CASSLASRETQYF.

The rearrangement links TRBV6-5 to TRBJ2-7; 9 positions match TRBD2. Germline CDR1 and CDR2: MNHEY and SVGAGI. Losses at the gene ends were 4 bases for V and 5 bases for J; bases not matched to a gene: 12. The CDR3 runs 16 residues. The CDR3 is CASSSGTSRVRNEQYF. CDR3 DNA sequence: TGTGCCAGCAGTTCCGGGACTAGCCGAGTTAGGAACGAGCAGTACTTC.

This clone was seen once. The chain joins TRBV30 to TRBJ1-1; no definite D call. The CDR3 consists of 14 residues. The germline CDR1 and CDR2 sequences are GTSNPN and SVGIG (reference sequence). V dropped 2 bases and J dropped 1 base, with 11 bases sitting between them. In nucleotides, the CDR3 is TGTGCCTGGAGTTTGAGGGTTGCGAACACTGAAGCTTTCTTT. Protein product: CAWSLRVANTEAFF.

The chain combines TRBV28 with TRBJ2-7, with D perhaps matching TRBD1 or TRBD2 (6 bases each). V was clipped by 11 bases and J by 5 bases, with 19 bases between them. The CDR3 runs 13 residues. CDR1 is MDHEN, CDR2 SYDVKM, per germline. This chain's CDR3 is CASKTAGEDEQYF. The CDR3 coding sequence is TGTGCCTCAAAGACGGCAGGGGAGGACGAGCAGTACTTC.

This chain links TRBV19 with TRBJ2-3, with a possible D match to TRBD2 (5 bases). The CDR3 contains 13 residues. Germline V gene lookup returns CDR1 LNHDA and CDR2 SQIVND (reference sequence). Trimming removed 3 bases from V and 3 bases from J, with 7 bases in between. The CDR3 coding sequence is TGTGCCAGTAGTATTTCGGGGACAGATACGCAGTATTTT. The encoded protein is CASSISGTDTQYF.

This clone was detected many times. The V and J genes are TRBV5-6 and TRBJ2-7; 10 bases match TRBD1. The CDR3 is 15 residues long. With 4 bases clipped from V and 4 bases from J, the junction kept 8 bases outside the gene matches. Germline CDR1 is SGHDT and CDR2 is YYEEEE. In DNA form, the CDR3 reads TGTGCCAGCAGCCCGGGGGGGACAGGGGTTTACGAGCAGTACTTC. Translated: CASSPGGTGVYEQYF.

This chain connects TRBV6-2 or TRBV6-3 to TRBJ2-2; D is possibly TRBD2 (6 bases). This CDR3 has 17 amino acids. Trimming left V 2 bases short and J 0 bases short, with 13 bases between. Per the germline V gene, CDR1 is MNHEY and CDR2 is SVGEGT. The CDR3 loop is CASSYRRGPPNTGELFF. Here the CDR3 DNA reads TGTGCCAGCAGTTACCGGCGGGGTCCCCCGAACACCGGGGAGCTGTTTTTT.

V and J are TRBV14 and TRBJ2-7, with 11 bases aligning to TRBD2. Trimming at V came to 3 bases and at J to 1 base, leaving 2 bases not matched to a gene. The CDR3 loop spans 15 amino acids. CDR1 is SGHDN, CDR2 FVKESK, per germline. The CDR3 DNA sequence: TGTGCCAGCAGCCAGGGACTAGCGGTTTCCTACGAGCAGTACTTC. As protein: CASSQGLAVSYEQYF.

The V call is TRBV3-1 (or the pseudogene TRBV3-2), the J call TRBJ2-3; D may be TRBD2 (6 bases). Trimming stripped 8 bases from V and 4 bases from J, with 22 bases between. CDR1 is LGHDT, CDR2 YNNKEL, per germline (reference sequence). This CDR3 contains 16 residues. In DNA form, the CDR3 reads TGTGCCAGCTTGACTAGACAGCCCTCTGAGGCAGATACGCAGTATTTT. This codes for CASLTRQPSEADTQYF.

This clone was detected only a few times. The chain links TRBV2 to TRBJ1-2; 7 positions match TRBD1. The CDR3 contains 13 residues. Unmatched junction bases numbered 8, after V lost 6 bases and J lost 7 bases. Looked up from germline, CDR1 is SNHLY and CDR2 is FYNNEI. For the CDR3, the DNA is TGTGCCAGCAGGGACCAGGGGGAGGGTGGCTACACCTTC. Translating it yields CASRDQGEGGYTF.

The V gene is TRBV24-1, the J gene TRBJ1-5, with D maybe TRBD1 (5 bases). V lost 7 bases to trimming and J lost 9 bases, with 12 bases between them. Germline V gene sequence: CDR1 KGHDR, CDR2 SFDVKD. CDR3 size: 12 residues. The CDR3 protein is CATRLGQGPQHF. The DNA of the CDR3 is TGTGCCACCAGATTGGGGCAGGGGCCCCAGCATTTT.